This T cell receptor (beta chain) is drawn from a study of T cells in Graves' hyperthyroidism and ophthalmopathy. Study findings and constraints: A model using 13 V-J features told ophthalmopathy apart from stable hyperthyroidism.

Researchers amplified the TCR beta CDR3 regions from RNA transcripts. The TCR CDR3 was amplified in a first-round RT-PCR using the HTBI primer set. MiXCR, applied by TCRdb to the multiplex PCR reads, yields one record per CDR3 protein. The sample includes about 640,000 distinct CDR3 sequences, less than 25% of them seen just once. This clonotype was seen only a few times. What it binds is not known. The CDR3 extends over 13 amino acids. Germline CDR1 and CDR2: MNHEY and SMNVEV (reference sequence). Trimming removed 4 bases at V and 8 bases at J, with 14 bases between. The receptor's source is a man aged 30-40 years with Graves' ophthalmopathy. The rearrangement joins TRBV27 to TRBJ1-2; perhaps TRBD1 as D (6 bases). Source material: blood. This chain's CDR3 is CASSSGAPRGYTF. CDR3 DNA: TGTGCCAGCAGTTCAGGGGCCCCCCGAGGCTACACCTTC.